A selection of T cell receptor beta chains follows, all from one sample in a study of blood T cell repertoires in COVID-19. Profiling relied on immunoSEQ multiplex PCR, and the TCRdb table lists in-frame clones only, not all of them. The sample records 200,000 to 250,000 clones, about 83% being singletons. Sequencing used PBMCs or T cells enriched from blood (not recorded which). Receptor source: a woman in her forties or fifties who had been exposed to COVID-19. Each CDR3 is given with its conserved first and last residue. Each record gives: J gene, clone size, CDR3 length, D gene, V gene, CDR3 DNA, CDR3 protein. D genes are given only for firm matches. Clone size is stated in some rows and not others, as once, few, many or a class when expanded.

j_call: TRBJ1-1; clone_size: -; cdr3_length: 13; d_call: -; v_call: TRBV6-4; cdr3_nt: TGTGCCAGCAGCAGACACTCGAACACTGAAGCTTTCTTT; cdr3_aa: CASSRHSNTEAFF
j_call: TRBJ1-1; clone_size: -; cdr3_length: 13; d_call: -; v_call: TRBV18; cdr3_nt: TGTGCCAGCTCACCACAGGGTCGGGATGAAGCTTTCTTT; cdr3_aa: CASSPQGRDEAFF
j_call: TRBJ2-5; clone_size: -; cdr3_length: 17; d_call: TRBD1; v_call: TRBV27; cdr3_nt: TGTGCCAGCAGCTCCCTGGGGACAGGGGGCGCGGGGGAGACCCAGTACTTC; cdr3_aa: CASSSLGTGGAGETQYF
j_call: TRBJ2-5; clone_size: -; cdr3_length: 17; d_call: TRBD1; v_call: TRBV7-9; cdr3_nt: TGTGCCAGCAGCTTTCTTACTTTACAGGGGGCGGGCGAGACCCAGTACTTC; cdr3_aa: CASSFLTLQGAGETQYF
j_call: TRBJ1-5; clone_size: once; cdr3_length: 15; d_call: -; v_call: TRBV19; cdr3_nt: TGTGCCAGTAGTGGCCAGGGATCGAGCAATCAGCCCCAGCATTTT; cdr3_aa: CASSGQGSSNQPQHF
j_call: TRBJ1-1; clone_size: many; cdr3_length: 14; d_call: -; v_call: TRBV10-2; cdr3_nt: TGCGCCAGCAGTGACCCCATTTTGCGTACTGAGGCTTTCTTT; cdr3_aa: CASSDPILRTEAFF
j_call: TRBJ1-2; clone_size: -; cdr3_length: 14; d_call: TRBD1; v_call: TRBV19; cdr3_nt: TGTGCCAGTAGTCTCGGACAGGTGTTGACAAGCTACACCTTC; cdr3_aa: CASSLGQVLTSYTF
j_call: TRBJ2-1; clone_size: -; cdr3_length: 13; d_call: TRBD1; v_call: TRBV7-9; cdr3_nt: TGTGCCAGCAGCTACGGGACAGGCAATGAGCAGTTCTTC; cdr3_aa: CASSYGTGNEQFF
j_call: TRBJ1-2; clone_size: -; cdr3_length: 12; d_call: -; v_call: TRBV3-1/TRBV3-2; cdr3_nt: TGTGCCAGCAATGACCCCGGCGGTGGCTACACCTTC; cdr3_aa: CASNDPGGGYTF
j_call: TRBJ1-1; clone_size: -; cdr3_length: 14; d_call: -; v_call: TRBV25-1; cdr3_nt: TGTGCCAGCAGTGAAATTCGCGGGAGCACTGAAGCTTTCTTT; cdr3_aa: CASSEIRGSTEAFF
j_call: TRBJ1-2; clone_size: -; cdr3_length: 17; d_call: TRBD1; v_call: TRBV7-9; cdr3_nt: TGTGCCAGCAGCTTACTTCCAGGACAGGGAAGGAGCTATGGCTACACCTTC; cdr3_aa: CASSLLPGQGRSYGYTF
j_call: TRBJ2-1; clone_size: -; cdr3_length: 14; d_call: -; v_call: TRBV6-4; cdr3_nt: TGTGCCAGCAGTGTCGACGGGGAGGTGAATGAGCAGTTCTTC; cdr3_aa: CASSVDGEVNEQFF
j_call: TRBJ1-1; clone_size: -; cdr3_length: 13; d_call: -; v_call: TRBV4-3; cdr3_nt: TGCGCCAGCAGCCACGTCCGGGACACTGAAGCTTTCTTT; cdr3_aa: CASSHVRDTEAFF
j_call: TRBJ2-1; clone_size: once; cdr3_length: 15; d_call: -; v_call: TRBV6-5; cdr3_nt: TGTGCCAGCAGTTACCCCCGGGGGGCCGTAAATGAGCAGTTCTTC; cdr3_aa: CASSYPRGAVNEQFF
j_call: TRBJ1-5; clone_size: once; cdr3_length: 16; d_call: TRBD1; v_call: TRBV30; cdr3_nt: TGTGCCTGGAGTGAGGGGACAGGGGGCCTCTTTCAGCCCCAGCATTTT; cdr3_aa: CAWSEGTGGLFQPQHF
j_call: TRBJ2-1; clone_size: -; cdr3_length: 15; d_call: TRBD1; v_call: TRBV5-6; cdr3_nt: TGTGCCAGCACGGACCGGGACAGGGATTACAATGAGCAGTTCTTC; cdr3_aa: CASTDRDRDYNEQFF
j_call: TRBJ1-5; clone_size: -; cdr3_length: 11; d_call: -; v_call: TRBV6-5; cdr3_nt: TGTGCCAGCGGGCGTACCTCGCCCCAGCATTTT; cdr3_aa: CASGRTSPQHF